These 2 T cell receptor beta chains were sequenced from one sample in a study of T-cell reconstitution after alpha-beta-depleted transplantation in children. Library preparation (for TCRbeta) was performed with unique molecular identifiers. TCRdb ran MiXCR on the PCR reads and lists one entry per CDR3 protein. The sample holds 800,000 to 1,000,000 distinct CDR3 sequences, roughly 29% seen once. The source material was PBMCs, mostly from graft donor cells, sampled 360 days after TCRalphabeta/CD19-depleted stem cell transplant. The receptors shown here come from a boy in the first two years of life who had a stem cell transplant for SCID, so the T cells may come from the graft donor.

Here the CDR3 reads CASSYRYNTPDTQYF. In DNA, the CDR3 is TGTGCCAGCAGTTACAGGTACAATACTCCAGATACGCAGTATTTT. The chain uses TRBV6-5 and TRBJ2-3; D is ambiguous. The CDR3 has 15 residues. Trimming stripped 2 bases from V and 4 bases from J, with 13 bases between. Germline V gene lookup returns CDR1 MNHEY and CDR2 SVGAGI.

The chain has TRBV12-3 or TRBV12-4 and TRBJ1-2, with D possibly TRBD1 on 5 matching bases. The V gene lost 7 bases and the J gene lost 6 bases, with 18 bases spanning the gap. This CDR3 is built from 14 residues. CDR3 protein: CASMPPAGNHGYTF. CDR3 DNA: TGTGCCAGCATGCCCCCCGCAGGGAACCATGGCTACACCTTC.